Sequencing of this T cell receptor beta chain was carried out in a study of blood T cell repertoires in COVID-19. Produced via immunoSEQ multiplex PCR; TCRdb's table is partial and in-frame only. This table holds 450,000 or so clones, 89% found once. Enrolled during active infection, Seattle patients were then followed longitudinally. This CDR3 is 17 amino acids long. Deletions cut 1 base from V and 0 bases from J, with 15 bases between. The germline CDR1 and CDR2 sequences are GTSNPN and SVGIG (reference sequence). Sequencing input: peripheral blood. The sequence was collected from a woman aged 40 to 50 with COVID-19, enrolled during active disease. The chain joins TRBV30 to TRBJ2-2, with D perhaps matching TRBD2 (6 bases). The CDR3 sequence: CAWSGGIGGSNTGELFF. In DNA form, the CDR3 reads TGTGCCTGGAGTGGGGGAATCGGAGGGTCGAACACCGGGGAGCTGTTTTTT. Using reference TRBV30 and TRBJ2-2 for the parts outside the CDR3, the full variable domain is SQTIHQWPATLVQPVGSPLSLECTVEGTSNPNLYWYRQAAGRGLQLLFYSVGIGQISSEVPQNLSASRPQDRQFILSSKKLLLSDSGFYLCAWSGGIGGSNTGELFFGEGSRLTVL.